The 11 T cell receptor beta chains below were found in one sample sequenced in a study of metastatic and nonmetastatic thyroid tumors. Through MiXCR, TCRdb re-clonotyped the PCR reads. The repertoire includes fewer than 70,000 clones, roughly 30% of them detected once, and about a sixth sits in the top ten. Before thyroid surgery, none of the patients had received any treatment. The sample was blood. The receptors were gathered from a female donor with papillary thyroid cancer or a benign thyroid nodule (not recorded which). Some clones in this sample may be carry-over from other donors' samples.

Ten or more counts support this clone. Other DNA sequences of this sample code for an identical CDR3. The chain is built from TRBV6-1 and TRBJ2-5; D is undetermined. This CDR3 is 12 amino acids long. V was clipped by 5 bases and J by 5 bases, with 9 bases between them. Germline V gene data show CDR1 as MNHNS and CDR2 as SASEGT. The CDR3 nucleotides read TGTGCCAGCAGTCCTTCAGTGGAGACCCAGTACTTC. This encodes CASSPSVETQYF.

The chain combines TRBV5-1 with TRBJ2-1; D gene ambiguous. With 4 bases removed from V and 2 bases from J, the gap between germline ends came to 7 bases. The germline gives CDR1 SGHRS, CDR2 YFSETQ. This CDR3 is built from 13 residues. The chain's CDR3 is CASSEDPYNEQFF. The CDR3 region has the DNA TGCGCCAGCAGCGAGGACCCCTACAATGAGCAGTTCTTC.

This chain uses TRBV20-1 with TRBJ1-2, with D tentatively TRBD1 (6 bases). CDR3 length equals 15 residues. Trimming shortened V by 0 bases and J by 3 bases, and 14 bases separated the two germline ends. Germline loops: CDR1 DFQATT, CDR2 SNEGSKA (reference sequence). The CDR3 spells CSARDTGGAYYGYTF. The DNA for the CDR3 is TGCAGTGCTAGAGATACTGGGGGGGCTTACTATGGCTACACCTTC.

The chain couples TRBV11-2 to TRBJ1-1; 7 bases line up with TRBD1. The germline CDR1 and CDR2 sequences are SGHAT and FQNNGV. The CDR3 contains 15 residues. V lost 5 bases, J lost 1 base, and 7 bases stayed unmatched. The chain's CDR3 is CASSVRDSSNTEAFF. CDR3 in DNA: TGTGCCAGCAGCGTCAGGGACAGTTCGAACACTGAAGCTTTCTTT. Together with reference TRBV11-2 and TRBJ1-1, the CDR3 gives the full variable domain: EAGVAQSPRYKIIEKRQSVAFWCNPISGHATLYWYQQILGQGPKLLIQFQNNGVVDDSQLPKDRFSAERLKGVDSTLKIQPAKLEDSAVYLCASSVRDSSNTEAFFGQGTRLTVV.

V is TRBV6-1 and J is TRBJ2-1; D gene unclear. The CDR3 is made up of 15 amino acids. CDR1 and CDR2 from the germline V gene are MNHNS and SASEGT. The V and J ends lost 6 bases and 6 bases respectively, with 18 bases between them. CDR3 residues: CASRPVSLASNEQFF. The CDR3 region has the DNA TGTGCCAGCAGACCCGTCAGTCTGGCATCCAATGAGCAGTTCTTC.

This clone is judged medium-sized. This chain links TRBV6-2 or TRBV6-3 with TRBJ2-5; D gene unclear. Trimming left V 10 bases short and J 0 bases short, with 12 bases between. The germline V gene has CDR1 MNHEY and CDR2 SVGEGT. CDR3 length: 13 residues. The CDR3 nucleotides are TGTGCCACCTGTCTTAGGCACCAAGAGACCCAGTACTTC. Translated: CATCLRHQETQYF.

Turning to this clone: Sequence at one end of the junction differs from germline and may be a read error. The chain recombines TRBV20-1 with TRBJ2-7, with D unresolved. The CDR3 loop spans 16 amino acids. The V gene's germline CDR1 is DFQATT and CDR2 SNEGSKA (reference sequence). CDR3 nucleotides: TGCAGTGCCAGAGATACTTCCTATAGGCTAGGCTCCGAGCGGTACTTC. It specifies CSARDTSYRLGSERYF.

The CDR3 sequence: CASAGTYNSPLHF. The CDR3 coding sequence is TGTGCCAGCGCAGGGACCTATAATTCACCCCTCCACTTT. This chain joins TRBV7-2 and TRBJ1-6, with TRBD1 as a possible D gene (5 bases). The V end lost 8 bases, the J end lost 2 bases, and 7 bases lay between the germline ends. The length of the CDR3 is 13 residues. CDR1 and CDR2 (germline): SGHTA, FQGNSA.

V and J are TRBV18 and TRBJ1-6, with D unresolved. The V and J ends lost 3 bases and 7 bases respectively, with 7 bases between them. The CDR3 has 13 residues. CDR1 is KGHSH and CDR2 is LQKENI in the germline V gene. The CDR3 region is CASSPQKNSPLHF. The CDR3 DNA reads TGTGCCAGCTCACCGCAAAAGAATTCACCCCTCCACTTT.

This chain links TRBV20-1 with TRBJ2-7; D unresolved. The CDR3 totals 12 residues. V lost 7 bases and J lost 6, with 16 bases in between. Germline V gene data show CDR1 as DFQATT and CDR2 as SNEGSKA (reference sequence). The CDR3 region has the DNA TGCAGTGGCCGTCGTTTCTACGTCGAGCAGTACTTC. This translates into CSGRRFYVEQYF.

This clone has just a few counts. The gene calls are TRBV6-5 and TRBJ2-2; tentatively, D is TRBD2 (6 bases). The CDR3 loop spans 16 amino acids. Germline-derived CDR1 and CDR2 are MNHEY and SVGAGI. Trimming took 0 bases from V and 3 from J, leaving 11 bases between them. The CDR3 bases are TGTGCCAGCAGTTACTCGATCCAGCGGGACACCGGGGAGCTGTTTTTT. Protein sequence: CASSYSIQRDTGELFF.